These 15 T cell receptor beta chains were sequenced from one sample in a study of blood T cell repertoires in COVID-19. Libraries were prepared by immunoSEQ multiplex PCR; TCRdb keeps only in-frame clonotypes and omits some of them. The repertoire includes approximately 140,000 clones, approximately 91% of them detected once, and about 10% sits in the top ten. The sample comprised peripheral blood. These receptors were obtained from a man between 45 and 60 years old with active or convalescent COVID-19.

This chain uses TRBV4-3 with TRBJ2-7, with D uncertain. Germline CDR1 is LGHNA and CDR2 is YSLEER. This CDR3 is built from 15 residues. V dropped 1 base and J dropped 5 bases, with 15 bases sitting between them. CDR3 sequence reads: CASSQVASPRHEQYF. The CDR3 DNA is TGCGCCAGCAGCCAAGTTGCCAGTCCTAGACACGAGCAGTACTTC.

This sequence joins TRBV10-3 and TRBJ2-7, with a weak D call TRBD2 (6 bases). Trimming left V 4 bases short and J 5 bases short, with 15 bases between. The CDR3 is made up of 14 amino acids. CDR1 and CDR2 from the germline V gene are ENHRY and SYGVKD. CDR3 nucleotides: TGTGCCATCAGTGGCGTGCGGGAAGCCCACGAGCAGTACTTC. The encoded protein is CAISGVREAHEQYF.

This chain links TRBV7-9 with TRBJ2-1, with D unclear. V dropped 5 bases and J dropped 7 bases, with 9 bases sitting between them. The germline V gene has CDR1 SEHNR and CDR2 FQNEAQ (reference sequence). CDR3 size: 12 residues. The CDR3 loop is CASSREMNEQFF. The CDR3 DNA follows: TGTGCCAGCAGCCGCGAAATGAATGAGCAGTTCTTC.

This clone was recorded once. This chain uses TRBV5-1 with TRBJ2-1; 7 bases agree with TRBD2. Germline CDR1 and CDR2: SGHRS and YFSETQ. The CDR3 extends over 15 amino acids. V shed 6 bases, J shed 12 bases, and the junction held 18 bases outside the gene matches. The CDR3 sequence is CASKVSASGSMMQFF. DNA of the CDR3: TGCGCCAGCAAGGTTTCCGCTAGCGGTTCAATGATGCAGTTCTTC.

The chain carries TRBV12-3 or TRBV12-4 and TRBJ1-3; D ambiguous. Trimming took 2 bases from V and 5 from J, leaving 4 bases between them. CDR3 length equals 12 residues. DNA for the CDR3: TGTGCCAGCAGTTTACAGAGAAACACCATATATTTT. Translation gives CASSLQRNTIYF.

The chain uses TRBV19 and TRBJ2-3, with 13 nucleotides matching TRBD2. The V and J ends lost 3 bases and 1 base, in that order; junction bases with no gene match: 4. Germline values: CDR1 LNHDA, CDR2 SQIVND (reference sequence). The CDR3 spans 17 residues. The CDR3 DNA sequence: TGTGCCAGTAGTATGATACTAGCGGGAGGGGGCACAGATACGCAGTATTTT. Its translation is CASSMILAGGGTDTQYF.

This clone was detected only once. The chain uses TRBV15 and TRBJ2-1; 8 positions match TRBD2. In germline, CDR1 is LNHNV, CDR2 YYDKDF (reference sequence). The J segment lost 0 bases and the V segment lost 4 bases, leaving 17 bases of the junction unmatched. This CDR3 has 20 amino acids. CDR3 protein: CATSTRHPAPSGSSYNEQFF. The CDR3 DNA is TGTGCCACCAGCACCAGACACCCCGCGCCGAGCGGGAGCTCCTACAATGAGCAGTTCTTC.

Only one count was recorded for this clone. The CDR3 sequence: CASSPPDRTLYGYTF. CDR3 sequence (DNA): TGTGCCAGCAGTCCTCCGGACCGGACTCTCTATGGCTACACCTTC. V usage is TRBV28 and J usage is TRBJ1-2, with D unresolved. V lost 5 bases and J lost 4, with 17 bases in between. Germline-derived CDR1 and CDR2 are MDHEN and SYDVKM. This CDR3 has 15 amino acids.

The chain recombines TRBV14 with TRBJ2-7; 7 positions agree with TRBD1. Germline loops: CDR1 SGHDN, CDR2 FVKESK. The CDR3 totals 12 residues. J gave up 3 bases and V 6 bases, and 2 bases lay outside the gene matches. CDR3 DNA: TGTGCCAGCAGAGGGACAGACTACGAGCAGTACTTC. It yields the protein CASRGTDYEQYF.

This chain joins TRBV4-2 and TRBJ1-1; D uncertain. Germline assignment: CDR1 LGHNA and CDR2 YNFKEQ. There are 13 residues in the CDR3. V was shortened by 0 bases and J by 5 bases, with 7 bases between the two germline ends. The CDR3, as DNA: TGTGCCAGCAGCCAAGATACGAGGACTGAAGCTTTCTTT. Translated, it gives CASSQDTRTEAFF.

V and J are TRBV7-2 and TRBJ1-5; no clear D gene. Germline loops: CDR1 SGHTA, CDR2 FQGNSA. This CDR3 region has 13 residues. Trimming removed 4 bases from V and 5 bases from J, with 9 bases in between. The CDR3 protein is CASSSATYQPQHF. The CDR3 nucleotides read TGTGCCAGCAGCTCCGCTACTTATCAGCCCCAGCATTTT. Drawing the rest from reference TRBV7-2 and TRBJ1-5, the complete variable domain is GAGVSQSPSNKVTEKGKDVELRCDPISGHTALYWYRQSLGQGLEFLIYFQGNSAPDKSGLPSDRFSAERTGGSVSTLTIQRTQQEDSAVYLCASSSATYQPQHFGDGTRLSIL.

The chain couples TRBV3-1 (or the pseudogene TRBV3-2) to TRBJ1-2; 7 positions match TRBD1. The J segment lost 6 bases and the V segment lost 0 bases, leaving 7 bases of the junction unmatched. The CDR3 sequence is 15 residues long. Germline V gene lookup returns CDR1 LGHDT and CDR2 YNNKEL (reference sequence). In nucleotides, the CDR3 is TGTGCCAGCAGCCAAGAACAGGGGTTGCGGCATGGCTACACCTTC. Translation: CASSQEQGLRHGYTF.

J is TRBJ2-7 and V is TRBV7-9; 11 bases are shared with TRBD2. The V gene end was trimmed by 5 bases and the J gene end by 4 bases; junction bases not matched to a gene: 13. Germline V gene lookup returns CDR1 SEHNR and CDR2 FQNEAQ (reference sequence). The CDR3 runs to 17 residues. The DNA of the CDR3 is TGTGCCAGCAGCCCGCGACTAGCGGGGACAAGTAGTTACGAGCAGTACTTC. Its protein product is CASSPRLAGTSSYEQYF.

This sequence joins TRBV3-1 (or the pseudogene TRBV3-2) and TRBJ1-4; D remains ambiguous. Germline CDR1 reads LGHDT; CDR2 reads YNNKEL (reference sequence). The CDR3 spans 13 residues. Trimming stripped 4 bases from V and 8 bases from J, with 11 bases between. The CDR3 DNA reads TGTGCCAGCAGCCCAGATTCTCGGGAAAAACTGTTTTTT. It codes for CASSPDSREKLFF.

This rearrangement joins TRBV19 to TRBJ1-5; D gene uncertain. The V gene's germline CDR1 is LNHDA and CDR2 SQIVND (reference sequence). The CDR3 runs 15 residues. V lost 6 bases, J lost 3 bases, and 15 bases lay in between. The CDR3 loop reads CASRANGGVNQPQHF. For the CDR3, the DNA is TGTGCCAGTAGGGCGAACGGAGGAGTCAATCAGCCCCAGCATTTT.